The 8 T cell receptor beta chains given below trace back to one sample, sequenced in a study of blood T cell repertoires in COVID-19. Only in-frame clones appear in the TCRdb table, and some are missing; sequencing was by immunoSEQ multiplex PCR. This sample yields fewer than 350,000 clones, of which approximately 90% are seen a single time; around 2.8% belongs to the top ten. The specimen was PBMCs or T cells enriched from blood (not recorded which). The origin of the receptors is a man aged 40-55 years who had been exposed to COVID-19.

This chain uses TRBV9 with TRBJ2-3, with TRBD2 matching over 7 bases. CDR3 length equals 13 residues. Germline V lookup: CDR1 SGDLS, CDR2 YYNGEE. V was clipped by 3 bases and J by 6 bases; unmatched bases: 4. CDR3 amino acids: CASSGSSGDTQYF. The CDR3 bases are TGTGCCAGCAGCGGTTCTAGCGGTGATACGCAGTATTTT. Full variable domain (missing parts from reference TRBV9 and TRBJ2-3): DSGVTQTPKHLITATGQRVTLRCSPRSGDLSVYWYQQSLDQGLQFLIQYYNGEERAKGNILERFSAQQFPDLHSELNLSSLELGDSALYFCASSGSSGDTQYFGPGTRLTVL.

The chain links TRBV9 to TRBJ1-1; tentatively, D is TRBD1 (6 bases). From germline, CDR1 is SGDLS and CDR2 YYNGEE. The CDR3 loop spans 15 amino acids. V gave up 4 bases and J gave up 0 bases, with 13 bases separating them. The CDR3 region has the DNA TGTGCCAGCAGCCCGAGGACAGCTTTGAACACTGAAGCTTTCTTT. Its translation: CASSPRTALNTEAFF.

The chain joins TRBV5-1 to TRBJ2-1, with 12 bases identical to TRBD2. Per germline, CDR1 SGHRS and CDR2 YFSETQ. This CDR3 has 14 residues. Trimming cost V 4 bases and J 8 bases; bases outside gene matches: 4. In DNA form, the CDR3 reads TGCGCCAGCAGCGGGCTAGCGGGAGGGGATGAGCAGTTCTTC. Encoded protein: CASSGLAGGDEQFF.

V gene TRBV5-4 combines with J gene TRBJ2-1; TRBD1 aligns across 8 bases. The CDR3 runs to 16 residues. V shed 4 bases, J shed 6 bases, and the junction held 12 bases outside the gene matches. Germline V gene sequence: CDR1 SGHNT, CDR2 YYREEE (reference sequence). In nucleotides, the CDR3 is TGTGCCAGCAGCGCCCTAGCTCAGGGGGCAGTCAATGAGCAGTTCTTC. Protein: CASSALAQGAVNEQFF.

The chain employs TRBV7-9 and TRBJ1-1, with D maybe TRBD1 (5 bases). The germline V gene encodes CDR1 SEHNR and CDR2 FQNEAQ (reference sequence). The CDR3 spans 13 residues. V was cut by 5 bases and J by 4 bases, with 11 bases left in between. Here the CDR3 reads CASSARGGTEAFF. CDR3 coding DNA: TGTGCCAGCAGCGCTAGGGGTGGCACTGAAGCTTTCTTT.

This chain links TRBV5-1 with TRBJ2-1, with 12 bases lining up with TRBD2. This CDR3 is built from 14 residues. Looked up from germline, CDR1 is SGHRS and CDR2 is YFSETQ. Losses at the gene ends were 4 bases for V and 13 bases for J; bases not matched to a gene: 9. The CDR3 coding sequence is TGCGCCAGCAGCGAGACCGGGACTAGCGGGCTACAGTTCTTC. This sequence encodes CASSETGTSGLQFF.

V and J are TRBV9 and TRBJ2-1, with D perhaps TRBD1 (6 bases). The germline V and J ends were trimmed by 4 bases and 0 bases, with 11 bases remaining between them. This CDR3 is 15 amino acids long. Germline V lookup: CDR1 SGDLS, CDR2 YYNGEE. CDR3 nucleotides: TGTGCCAGCAGCCCCCGGACAGACTCCTACAATGAGCAGTTCTTC. It translates to CASSPRTDSYNEQFF.

This chain uses TRBV7-2 with TRBJ2-5; 15 positions match TRBD2. This CDR3 contains 19 residues. Germline-derived CDR1 and CDR2 are SGHTA and FQGNSA. V was pared by 3 bases and J by 3 bases, with 11 bases of the junction left unmatched. The CDR3 loop is CASSLSEPWTSGREETQYF. The CDR3 nucleotides are TGTGCCAGCAGCTTGTCAGAACCTTGGACTAGCGGGAGGGAAGAGACCCAGTACTTC. Filled out from reference TRBV7-2 and TRBJ2-5, the complete variable domain reads GAGVSQSPSNKVTEKGKDVELRCDPISGHTALYWYRQSLGQGLEFLIYFQGNSAPDKSGLPSDRFSAERTGGSVSTLTIQRTQQEDSAVYLCASSLSEPWTSGREETQYFGPGTRLLVL.